The source of this T cell receptor (beta chain) is a study of cytomegalovirus exposure and HLA in healthy donors. Regarding the study as a whole: Generally TCR sequences proved uncommon, though certain public TCRs appeared in numerous donors.

As for this clone: As yet, its antigen is unknown.

The assay was immunoSEQ multiplex PCR, and TCRdb's table has in-frame clones only and misses some. The repertoire holds about 240,000 clones, with roughly 86% as singletons. The source of this sequence is a woman in her twenties or thirties in good health and CMV-seropositive. What was sequenced was PBMCs.

For the CDR3, the DNA is TGCGCCAGCAGCTTATATTCGCGCGCCTTAGAGCAGTACTTC. This codes for CASSLYSRALEQYF. The rearrangement links TRBV5-1 to TRBJ2-7, with no clear D. CDR3 length: 14 residues. Germline V gives CDR1 SGHRS, CDR2 YFSETQ. V was clipped by 2 bases and J by 7 bases, with 16 bases between them.